The text below deals with one T cell receptor (beta chain). These data originate in a study of blood T cell repertoires in COVID-19. Study-level background: COVID-19 samples collected from the United States, Italy and Spain covered acute and convalescent phases. Nucleic acid was either cDNA or gDNA, and it came from T cells, B-cell-depleted T cells, or PBMCs.

Ages ranged from about 18 to 89 years, with residence in approximately 25 US areas. Germline CDR1 is KGHDR and CDR2 is SFDVKD. The trim removed 2 bases at V and 7 bases at J, leaving 6 bases unmatched. CDR3 length equals 14 residues. As processed by the authors: The assay estimated nucleated cells by amplifying reference gene primers. Measured with immunoSEQ multiplex PCR; TCRdb has only the in-frame clones, and not every one. From that table come the V and J calls and clone size; the DNA was used to work out D and trimming. The data contain around 180,000 clones, less than 85% of them singletons. This chain joins TRBV24-1 and TRBJ1-2, with TRBD1 matching over 7 bases. The specimen sequenced was PBMCs or T cells enriched from blood (not recorded which). The source of this sequence is a man aged 45-65 years who had recovered from COVID-19. The CDR3 region is CATSDSGTVSGYTF. Written as DNA, the CDR3 is TGTGCCACCAGTGATTCCGGGACAGTGAGTGGCTACACCTTC.